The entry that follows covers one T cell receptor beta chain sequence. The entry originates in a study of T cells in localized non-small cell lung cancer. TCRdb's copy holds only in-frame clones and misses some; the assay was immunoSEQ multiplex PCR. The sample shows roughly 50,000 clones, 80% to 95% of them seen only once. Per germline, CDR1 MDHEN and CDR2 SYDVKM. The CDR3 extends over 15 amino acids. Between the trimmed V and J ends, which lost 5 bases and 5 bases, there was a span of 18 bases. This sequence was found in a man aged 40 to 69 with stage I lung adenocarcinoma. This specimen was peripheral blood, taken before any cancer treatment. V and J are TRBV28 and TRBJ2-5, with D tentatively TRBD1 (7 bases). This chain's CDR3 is CASSPGGLGQETQYF. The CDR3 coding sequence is TGTGCCAGCAGTCCAGGGGGACTGGGACAGGAGACCCAGTACTTC. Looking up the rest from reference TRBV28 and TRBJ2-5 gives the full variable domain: DVKVTQSSRYLVKRTGEKVFLECVQDMDHENMFWYRQDPGLGLRLIYFSYDVKMKEKGDIPEGYSVSREKKERFSLILESASTNQTSMYLCASSPGGLGQETQYFGPGTRLLVL.